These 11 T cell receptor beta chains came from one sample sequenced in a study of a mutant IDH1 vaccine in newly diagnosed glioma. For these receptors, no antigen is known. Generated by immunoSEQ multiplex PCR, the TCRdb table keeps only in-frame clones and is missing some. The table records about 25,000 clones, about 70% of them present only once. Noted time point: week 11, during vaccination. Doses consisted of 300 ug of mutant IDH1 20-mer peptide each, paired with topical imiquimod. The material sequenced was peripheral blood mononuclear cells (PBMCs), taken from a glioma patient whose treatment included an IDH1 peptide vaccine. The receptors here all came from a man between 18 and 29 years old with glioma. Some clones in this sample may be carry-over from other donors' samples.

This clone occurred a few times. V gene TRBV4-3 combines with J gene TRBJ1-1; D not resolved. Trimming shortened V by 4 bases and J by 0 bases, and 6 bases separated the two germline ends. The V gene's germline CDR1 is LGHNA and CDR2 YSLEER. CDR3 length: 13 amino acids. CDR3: CASSPVVNTEAFF. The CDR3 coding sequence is TGCGCCAGCAGCCCGGTAGTGAACACTGAAGCTTTCTTT.

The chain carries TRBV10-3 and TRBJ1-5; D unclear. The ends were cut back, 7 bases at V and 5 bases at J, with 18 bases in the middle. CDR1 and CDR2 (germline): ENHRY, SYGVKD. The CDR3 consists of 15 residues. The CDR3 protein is CAINPTLPRYQPQHF. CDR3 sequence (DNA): TGTGCCATCAATCCCACGCTCCCCAGGTATCAGCCCCAGCATTTT.

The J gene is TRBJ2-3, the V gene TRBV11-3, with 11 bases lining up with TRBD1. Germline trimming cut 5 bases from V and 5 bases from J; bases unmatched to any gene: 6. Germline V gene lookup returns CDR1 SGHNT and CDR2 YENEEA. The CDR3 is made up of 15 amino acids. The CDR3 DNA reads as TGTGCCAGCAGCGGACAGGGGGCTGGGGGAGATACGCAGTATTTT. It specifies CASSGQGAGGDTQYF.

CDR3 DNA sequence: TGTGCCAGCAGCTCACAGGGCTCCTACAATGAGCAGTTCTTC. Encoded protein: CASSSQGSYNEQFF. This rearrangement joins TRBV6-5 to TRBJ2-1, with D perhaps TRBD1 (6 bases). The germline CDR1 and CDR2 sequences are MNHEY and SVGAGI. V was pared by 6 bases and J by 0 bases, with 9 bases between. The CDR3 has 14 residues.

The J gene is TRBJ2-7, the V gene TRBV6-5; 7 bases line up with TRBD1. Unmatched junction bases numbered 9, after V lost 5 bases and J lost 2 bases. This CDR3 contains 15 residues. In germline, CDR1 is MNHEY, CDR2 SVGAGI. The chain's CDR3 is CASSRTGQRAYEQYF. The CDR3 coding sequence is TGTGCCAGCAGTCGCACGGGACAGAGAGCCTACGAGCAGTACTTC.

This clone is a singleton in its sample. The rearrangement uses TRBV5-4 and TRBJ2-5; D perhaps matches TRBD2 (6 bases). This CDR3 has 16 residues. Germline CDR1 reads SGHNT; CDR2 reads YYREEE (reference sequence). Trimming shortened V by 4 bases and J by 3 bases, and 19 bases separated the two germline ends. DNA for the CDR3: TGTGCCAGCAGCCCTGGGGGGAGTGTGGGTAAAGAGACCCAGTACTTC. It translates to CASSPGGSVGKETQYF.

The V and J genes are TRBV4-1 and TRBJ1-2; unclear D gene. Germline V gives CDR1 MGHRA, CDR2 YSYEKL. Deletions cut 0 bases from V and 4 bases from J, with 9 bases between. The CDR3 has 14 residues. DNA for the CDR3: TGCGCCAGCAGCCAAGACACCGCCTTCTATGGCTACACCTTC. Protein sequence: CASSQDTAFYGYTF.

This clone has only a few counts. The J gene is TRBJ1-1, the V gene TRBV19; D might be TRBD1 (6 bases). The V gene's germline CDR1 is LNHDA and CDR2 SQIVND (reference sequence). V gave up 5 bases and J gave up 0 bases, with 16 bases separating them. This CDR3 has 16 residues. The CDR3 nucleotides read TGTGCCAGTAGTCCCGGGACACGGAGATTGAACACTGAAGCTTTCTTT. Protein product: CASSPGTRRLNTEAFF.

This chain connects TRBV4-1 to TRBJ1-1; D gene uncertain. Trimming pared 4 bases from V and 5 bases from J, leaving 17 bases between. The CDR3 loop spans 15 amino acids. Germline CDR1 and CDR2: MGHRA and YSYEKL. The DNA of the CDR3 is TGCGCCAGCAGCCTCCCCTACCTTGGGGAAACTGAAGCTTTCTTT. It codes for CASSLPYLGETEAFF.

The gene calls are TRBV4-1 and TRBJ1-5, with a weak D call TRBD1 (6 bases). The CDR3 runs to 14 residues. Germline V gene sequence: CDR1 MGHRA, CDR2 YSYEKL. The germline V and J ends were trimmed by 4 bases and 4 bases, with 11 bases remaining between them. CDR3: CASSRDIGNQPQHF. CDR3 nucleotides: TGCGCCAGCAGCCGGGACATTGGTAATCAGCCCCAGCATTTT.

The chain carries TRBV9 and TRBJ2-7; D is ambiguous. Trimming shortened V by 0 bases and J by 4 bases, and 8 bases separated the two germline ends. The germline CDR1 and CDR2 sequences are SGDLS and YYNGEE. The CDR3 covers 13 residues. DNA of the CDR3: TGTGCCAGCAGCGTAGCAAACGGATACGAGCAGTACTTC. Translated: CASSVANGYEQYF.